This TCR beta chain was retrieved from a study of CD8 T cells in ankylosing spondylitis. Study-wide findings and caveats: Some of the motif variants had earlier been found in reactive arthritis patients' fluid and blood.

Libraries of TCR beta came from quantitative 5'-RACE with molecular barcodes. TCRdb analysed the 5' RACE reads with MiXCR anew, one entry per CDR3 protein. Found here are almost 250,000 distinct CDR3 sequences, roughly 32% of them singletons; the top ten hold about 4%. Note on this clonotype: Its antigen is unknown.

Germline trimming cut 4 bases from V and 7 bases from J; bases unmatched to any gene: 4. The CDR3 is 14 amino acids. The germline V gene encodes CDR1 SGHDT and CDR2 YYEEEE. The receptor comes from a male donor with ankylosing spondylitis or in good health (not recorded which). Material: blood, either unsorted or a sorted T cell fraction (not recorded which). V usage is TRBV5-6 and J usage is TRBJ2-1, with TRBD1 matching over 11 bases. The CDR3 nucleotides are TGTGCCAGCAGCCGGGGGGACAGGGGGAATGAGCAGTTCTTC. Translated, it gives CASSRGDRGNEQFF.